This T cell receptor beta chain is drawn from a study of T cell responses to AZD1222 COVID-19 vaccine. CDR1 is LNHDA and CDR2 is SQIVND in the germline V gene (reference sequence). This CDR3 has 13 amino acids. V dropped 7 bases and J dropped 0 bases, with 6 bases sitting between them. The table came from immunoSEQ multiplex PCR; TCRdb's copy has only in-frame clones and leaves some out. The table includes 85,000 to 100,000 clones, approximately 93% detected once. The material sequenced was peripheral blood, taken 28 days after the second AZD1222 dose. The J gene is TRBJ2-2, the V gene TRBV19; D unclear. The sequence was obtained from an adult who received the AZD1222 COVID-19 vaccine. The CDR3 DNA is TGTGCCAGTACGGCCACGAACACCGGGGAGCTGTTTTTT. Residues: CASTATNTGELFF.